A selection of T cell receptor beta chains follows, all from one sample in a study of cytomegalovirus exposure and HLA in healthy donors. Assay: immunoSEQ multiplex PCR; the TCRdb copy retains only in-frame clones and omits some. The repertoire holds just over 200,000 clones, with around four fifths as singletons. The sequenced sample was PBMCs. The receptors shown here come from a man in his fifties in good health and CMV-seronegative. Each CDR3 is given with its conserved first and last residue. Fields, in order: J gene, V gene, CDR3 protein.

j_gene: TRBJ2-5; v_gene: TRBV9; CDR3aa: CASSPVARAGLTETQYF
j_gene: TRBJ2-7; v_gene: TRBV19; CDR3aa: CASSNIQNKVGEQYF
j_gene: TRBJ1-4; v_gene: TRBV19; CDR3aa: CASSIRQSLISGDEKLFF
j_gene: TRBJ2-1; v_gene: TRBV19; CDR3aa: CASRGLAGEVNEQFF
j_gene: TRBJ2-7; v_gene: TRBV9; CDR3aa: CASSSHQAPLYEQYF
j_gene: TRBJ2-7; v_gene: TRBV4-2; CDR3aa: CASSQAVGGTSVPYEQYF
j_gene: TRBJ2-7; v_gene: TRBV5-1; CDR3aa: CASRMGQVPYEQYF
j_gene: TRBJ2-5; v_gene: TRBV7-9; CDR3aa: CASSSGLAGGPGRETQYF
j_gene: TRBJ2-5; v_gene: TRBV7-9; CDR3aa: CASSLARTGVETQYF
j_gene: TRBJ2-5; v_gene: TRBV4-1; CDR3aa: CASSQPDRDQETQYF
j_gene: TRBJ2-7; v_gene: TRBV19; CDR3aa: CASSFGLTPGEQYF
j_gene: .; v_gene: TRBV27; CDR3aa: CASSLQRGPHEQYF
j_gene: TRBJ1-2; v_gene: TRBV29-1; CDR3aa: CSVEKGAGNGYTF
j_gene: TRBJ2-7; v_gene: TRBV10-1; CDR3aa: CASSDWTGGTYEQYF
j_gene: TRBJ2-6; v_gene: TRBV11-2; CDR3aa: CASSLLAGTSGANVLTF
j_gene: TRBJ1-2; v_gene: TRBV18; CDR3aa: CASSPGNRPNYGYTF
j_gene: TRBJ2-5; v_gene: TRBV5-1; CDR3aa: CASSLRGFETQYF
j_gene: TRBJ2-2; v_gene: TRBV5-1; CDR3aa: CASSLASTSAGELFF
j_gene: TRBJ1-2; v_gene: TRBV5-1; CDR3aa: CASSGGQTNYGYTF
j_gene: TRBJ2-7; v_gene: TRBV28; CDR3aa: CASRGLRGSYEQYF
j_gene: TRBJ2-5; v_gene: TRBV5-1; CDR3aa: CASSRSLTGGEETQYF
j_gene: TRBJ2-3; v_gene: TRBV7-6; CDR3aa: CASSLAPGVTDTQYF
j_gene: TRBJ2-5; v_gene: TRBV5-4; CDR3aa: CASSPTVERGATQYF
j_gene: TRBJ2-7; v_gene: TRBV27; CDR3aa: CASSFQGGEQYF